This T cell receptor (beta chain) was recovered during a study of blood T cell repertoires in COVID-19. Overall study context: Samples taken during acute and convalescent COVID-19 were collected in the United States, Italy and Spain. In each case, the material was cDNA or gDNA derived from T cells, B-cell-depleted T cells, or PBMCs.

Germline V CDR1 and CDR2: WNHNN, SYGVQD (reference sequence). Trimming removed 6 bases at V and 4 bases at J, with 12 bases between. The CDR3 runs 14 residues. In the original analysis: Researchers report that nucleated cell counts were estimated from reference gene primer amplification. The data were produced by immunoSEQ multiplex PCR, yet TCRdb's version contains in-frame clones alone and is incomplete. V and J calls plus clone size are reproduced from that table; the DNA served to infer D and trimming. Of 400,000 to 450,000 clones in the sample, approximately 90% were seen once. The genes are TRBV10-1 and TRBJ2-2; the D is unclear. The specimen sequenced was peripheral blood. The TCR sequence derives from a woman aged 25-40 years with active or convalescent COVID-19. The CDR3 DNA reads TGCGCCAGCAGGAAGGCCGGAGTCACCGGGGAGCTGTTTTTT. It yields the protein CASRKAGVTGELFF.